This T cell receptor beta chain was identified during a study of cytomegalovirus exposure and HLA in healthy donors. Separate from the roughly 700-subject first cohort was the approximately 120-subject validation cohort, to which the donors belonged. Study-wide results and limits: The finding came from a later analysis; first-cohort TCR clusters tended to co-occur in the approximately 120 validation repertoires. Cytomegalovirus association was listed for 150 or so TCR beta chains. Most TCR sequences were uncommon, yet certain public TCRs appeared in many donors.

This clone appeared once. Antigen specificity is unknown. This CDR3 is built from 18 residues. Measured with immunoSEQ multiplex PCR; TCRdb has only the in-frame clones, and not every one. Of more than 250,000 clones in the sample, around 86% were seen once. V and J are TRBV21-1 and TRBJ2-7; the listed D gene, TRBD1, was not tested against the DNA. TRBV21-1 corresponds to a pseudogene. The sequence was collected from a woman younger than 35 in good health and CMV-seronegative. Sequencing input: PBMCs. The CDR3 is CASSKGLSRGQLSYEQYF. The CDR3 nucleotides are TGTGCCAGCAGCAAAGGCCTTTCCAGGGGGCAGCTGTCCTACGAGCAGTACTTC.